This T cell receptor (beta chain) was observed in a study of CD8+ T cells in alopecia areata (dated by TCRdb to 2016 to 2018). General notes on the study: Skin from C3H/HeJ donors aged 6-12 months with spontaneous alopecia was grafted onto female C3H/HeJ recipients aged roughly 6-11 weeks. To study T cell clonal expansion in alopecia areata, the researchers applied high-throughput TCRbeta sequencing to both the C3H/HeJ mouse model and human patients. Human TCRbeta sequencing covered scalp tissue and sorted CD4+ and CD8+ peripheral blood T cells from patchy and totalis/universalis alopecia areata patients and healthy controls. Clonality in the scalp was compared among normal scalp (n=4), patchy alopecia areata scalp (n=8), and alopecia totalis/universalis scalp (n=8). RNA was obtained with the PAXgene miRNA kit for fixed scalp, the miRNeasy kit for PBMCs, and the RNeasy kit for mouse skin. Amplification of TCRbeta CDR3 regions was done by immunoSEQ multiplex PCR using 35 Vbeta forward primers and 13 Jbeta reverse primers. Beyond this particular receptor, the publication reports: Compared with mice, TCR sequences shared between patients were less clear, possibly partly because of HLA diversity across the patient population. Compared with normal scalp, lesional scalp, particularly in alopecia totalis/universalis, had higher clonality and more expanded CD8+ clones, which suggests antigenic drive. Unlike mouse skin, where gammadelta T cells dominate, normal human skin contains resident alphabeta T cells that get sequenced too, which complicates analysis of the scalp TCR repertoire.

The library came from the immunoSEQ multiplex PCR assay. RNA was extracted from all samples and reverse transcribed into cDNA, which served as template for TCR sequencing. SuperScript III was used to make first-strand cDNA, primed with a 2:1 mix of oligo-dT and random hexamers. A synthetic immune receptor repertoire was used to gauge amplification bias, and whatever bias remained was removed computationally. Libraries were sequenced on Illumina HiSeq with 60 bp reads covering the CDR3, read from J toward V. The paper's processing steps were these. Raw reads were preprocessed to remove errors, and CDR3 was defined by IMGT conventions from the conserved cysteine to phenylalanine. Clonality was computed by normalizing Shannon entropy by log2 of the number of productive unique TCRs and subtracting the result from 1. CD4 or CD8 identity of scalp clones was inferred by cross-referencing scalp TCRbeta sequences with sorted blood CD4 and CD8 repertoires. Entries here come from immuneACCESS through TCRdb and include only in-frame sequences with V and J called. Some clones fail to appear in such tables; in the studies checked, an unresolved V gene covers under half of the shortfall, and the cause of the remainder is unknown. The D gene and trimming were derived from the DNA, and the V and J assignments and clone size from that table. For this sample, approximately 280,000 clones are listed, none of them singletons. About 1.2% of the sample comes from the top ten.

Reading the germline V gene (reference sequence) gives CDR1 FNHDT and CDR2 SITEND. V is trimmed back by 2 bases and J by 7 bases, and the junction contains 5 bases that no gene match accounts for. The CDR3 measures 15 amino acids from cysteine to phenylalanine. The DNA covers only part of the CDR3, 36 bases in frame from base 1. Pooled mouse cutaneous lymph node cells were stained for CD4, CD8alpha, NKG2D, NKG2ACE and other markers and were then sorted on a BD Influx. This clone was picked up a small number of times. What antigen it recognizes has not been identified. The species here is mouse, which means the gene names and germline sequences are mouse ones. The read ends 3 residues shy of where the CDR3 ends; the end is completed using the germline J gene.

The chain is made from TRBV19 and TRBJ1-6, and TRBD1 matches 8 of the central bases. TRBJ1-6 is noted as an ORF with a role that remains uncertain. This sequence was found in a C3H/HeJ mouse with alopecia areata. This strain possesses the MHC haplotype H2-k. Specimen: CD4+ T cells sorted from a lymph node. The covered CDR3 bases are TGTGCCAGCAGTATTGACAGGGGAGAGAATTCGCCC. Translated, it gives CASSIDRGENSP. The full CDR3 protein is CASSIDRGENSPLYF.